Each of the 26 T cell receptor beta chains below was sequenced from the same sample in a study of T-cell reconstitution after alpha-beta-depleted transplantation in children. Whole-study findings and limits: Most T-cell counts and diversity one year after the transplant came from T cells that were newly produced.

During its preparation, the TCRbeta library received unique molecular identifiers. TCRdb itself ran the PCR reads through MiXCR, one entry per CDR3 protein. The repertoire holds about 300,000 distinct CDR3 sequences, with roughly 8.2% as singletons. These receptors are not linked to any known antigen. Material: peripheral blood, obtained 360 days after TCRalphabeta/CD19-depleted stem cell transplant. These receptor sequences come from a female patient aged 2-10 years who had a stem cell transplant for Fanconi anemia, so the T cells may come from the graft donor.

In this sample, this clonotype turned up many times. The chain carries TRBV20-1 and TRBJ2-7; TRBD1 matches at 9 bases. The ends lost 0 bases at V and 0 bases at J; junction bases unmatched: 6. The length of the CDR3 is 16 residues. Germline-derived CDR1 and CDR2 are DFQATT and SNEGSKA (reference sequence). DNA for the CDR3: TGCAGTGCTAGAGACGCGGGACAGGGAATCTCCTACGAGCAGTACTTC. This gives the protein CSARDAGQGISYEQYF.

This chain joins TRBV11-2 and TRBJ2-1; 7 bases are a match to TRBD2. The CDR3 is made up of 17 amino acids. Germline values: CDR1 SGHAT, CDR2 FQNNGV. V lost 5 bases, J lost 7 bases, and 17 bases stayed unmatched. Here the CDR3 DNA reads TGTGCCAGCAGCCTAAGGGAGGGATGGGAGGGTGGAAATGAGCAGTTCTTC. Protein product: CASSLREGWEGGNEQFF.

There are a few counts of this clonotype. The chain uses TRBV7-9 and TRBJ1-2; possibly TRBD1 for D (5 bases). The germline V gene has CDR1 SEHNR and CDR2 FQNEAQ (reference sequence). The CDR3 runs to 14 residues. V was trimmed by 0 bases and J by 4 bases, leaving 9 bases between them. The DNA for the CDR3 is TGTGCCAGCAGCTTAGCGGGGGTCCTCTATGGCTACACCTTC. Its translation: CASSLAGVLYGYTF.

Many counts were recorded for this clonotype. DNA of the CDR3: TGTGCCACCAGTGATTTAGTCGGGGGTTCCACAGATACGCAGTATTTT. Translated: CATSDLVGGSTDTQYF. This chain links TRBV24-1 with TRBJ2-3; a weak D match, TRBD2 (6 bases). The CDR3 spans 16 residues. V was clipped by 1 base and J by 2 bases, with 12 bases between them. CDR1 is KGHDR and CDR2 is SFDVKD in the germline V gene.

This clonotype was recorded a few times. The rearrangement uses TRBV11-2 and TRBJ2-1; 8 positions match TRBD2. This CDR3 has 15 residues. Per the germline V gene, CDR1 is SGHAT and CDR2 is FQNNGV. V shed 7 bases and J 3 bases; nucleotides not matched to a gene: 8. The CDR3 region is CASTLGAGGYNEQFF. The CDR3 region has the DNA TGTGCCAGCACCCTGGGGGCGGGGGGCTACAATGAGCAGTTCTTC.

This clonotype was seen a few times. CDR3 DNA: TGTGCCAGCAACCCTAGCGGGGGGCCCACTGAAGCTTTCTTT. Amino acid sequence: CASNPSGGPTEAFF. The chain links TRBV2 to TRBJ1-1, with TRBD1 as a possible D gene (6 bases). The CDR3 sequence is 14 residues long. Germline V gene data show CDR1 as SNHLY and CDR2 as FYNNEI. Deletions cut 7 bases from V and 4 bases from J, with 16 bases between.

The chain carries TRBV28 and TRBJ2-7, with 9 nucleotides matching TRBD1. Per germline, CDR1 MDHEN and CDR2 SYDVKM. The CDR3 covers 16 residues. V trimming: 2 bases; J trimming: 4 bases; junction bases outside the gene matches: 9. The CDR3 DNA reads as TGTGCCAGCAGTTTAACCGGGACAGGGAGGAGATACGAGCAGTACTTC. It codes for CASSLTGTGRRYEQYF.

This clonotype occurred many times. The chain employs TRBV5-1 and TRBJ1-1; no clear D. Trimming stripped 0 bases from V and 1 base from J, with 7 bases between. CDR1 is SGHRS and CDR2 is YFSETQ in the germline V gene. CDR3 length equals 14 residues. The CDR3 DNA reads as TGCGCCAGCAGCTTGGGTCGGGGGAACACTGAAGCTTTCTTT. It yields the protein CASSLGRGNTEAFF.

This clonotype appeared many times. CDR3 nucleotide sequence: TGTGCCAGAGTCGCTACTAATGAAAAACTGTTTTTT. Translating gives CARVATNEKLFF. The chain joins TRBV28 to TRBJ1-4; D gene uncertain. The germline CDR1 and CDR2 sequences are MDHEN and SYDVKM. This CDR3 is built from 12 residues. Deletions cut 9 bases from V and 2 bases from J, with 7 bases between. The full variable domain, with the rest looked up from reference TRBV28 and TRBJ1-4, is DVKVTQSSRYLVKRTGEKVFLECVQDMDHENMFWYRQDPGLGLRLIYFSYDVKMKEKGDIPEGYSVSREKKERFSLILESASTNQTSMYLCARVATNEKLFFGSGTQLSVL.

This clonotype turned up a few times. This sequence joins TRBV10-3 and TRBJ1-3; D may be TRBD1 (6 bases). The CDR3 sequence is 13 residues long. The V gene's germline CDR1 is ENHRY and CDR2 SYGVKD. Trimming took 9 bases from V and 4 from J, leaving 13 bases between them. The CDR3, as DNA: TGTGCCATGAGTCAGGGGTACGGAAACACCATATATTTT. Protein: CAMSQGYGNTIYF.

The rearrangement uses TRBV28 and TRBJ2-5; 10 bases fit TRBD1. This CDR3 is 16 amino acids long. V was pared by 6 bases and J by 5 bases, with 12 bases of the junction left unmatched. Germline V gives CDR1 MDHEN, CDR2 SYDVKM. The CDR3 here is CASSQSGTGDRETQYF. The CDR3 coding sequence is TGTGCCAGCAGCCAATCCGGGACAGGGGATCGGGAGACCCAGTACTTC. Based on the CDR3 plus reference TRBV28 and TRBJ2-5, the full variable domain is DVKVTQSSRYLVKRTGEKVFLECVQDMDHENMFWYRQDPGLGLRLIYFSYDVKMKEKGDIPEGYSVSREKKERFSLILESASTNQTSMYLCASSQSGTGDRETQYFGPGTRLLVL.

This clonotype was found many times. V and J are TRBV10-3 and TRBJ1-1; the match to TRBD1 covers 7 bases. The CDR3 spans 14 residues. The junction had 8 bases not matched to a gene; V was cut back by 8 bases and J by 2 bases. Germline V gives CDR1 ENHRY, CDR2 SYGVKD. The CDR3 nucleotides are TGTGCCATCCGGGACAGCAGCCTTAACACTGAAGCTTTCTTT. Amino acids: CAIRDSSLNTEAFF.

This clonotype was recorded many times. The chain recombines TRBV5-1 with TRBJ2-7, with D perhaps matching TRBD1 (7 bases). This CDR3 contains 18 residues. Trimming shortened V by 4 bases and J by 2 bases, and 25 bases separated the two germline ends. The germline V gene has CDR1 SGHRS and CDR2 YFSETQ. CDR3 protein: CASSPRQGWEDGPYEQYF. CDR3 bases: TGCGCCAGCAGCCCTCGACAGGGTTGGGAGGATGGGCCCTACGAGCAGTACTTC.

The table lists this clonotype with a few counts. The chain couples TRBV7-8 to TRBJ1-5; 8 nucleotides match TRBD1. This CDR3 comprises 15 residues. The germline V gene has CDR1 SGHVS and CDR2 FQNEAQ. Unmatched junction bases numbered 10, after V lost 5 bases and J lost 7 bases. CDR3 residues: CASSPIGQGRQPQHF. Written as DNA, the CDR3 is TGTGCCAGCAGCCCGATCGGACAGGGAAGACAGCCCCAGCATTTT.

This chain links TRBV24-1 with TRBJ1-5, with D maybe TRBD1 (5 bases). The CDR3 length is 13 residues. From germline, CDR1 is KGHDR and CDR2 SFDVKD. Trimming shortened V by 10 bases and J by 4 bases, and 13 bases separated the two germline ends. CDR3 sequence: CATSGTYNQPQHF. CDR3 DNA sequence: TGTGCCACTTCCGGGACCTATAATCAGCCCCAGCATTTT.

This clonotype was recorded at least ten times. V usage is TRBV5-1 and J usage is TRBJ2-7; perhaps TRBD1 as D (6 bases). The CDR3 runs 15 residues. Germline V gene data show CDR1 as SGHRS and CDR2 as YFSETQ. Trimming took 4 bases from V and 0 from J, leaving 14 bases between them. CDR3 DNA: TGCGCCAGCAGCGCCGGGACACTATTCTCCTACGAGCAGTACTTC. Protein product: CASSAGTLFSYEQYF.

The gene calls are TRBV2 and TRBJ1-1; D not certain. The CDR3 extends over 16 amino acids. V gave up 0 bases and J gave up 1 base, with 12 bases separating them. Germline CDR1 reads SNHLY; CDR2 reads FYNNEI. CDR3 coding DNA: TGTGCCAGCAGTGAAGCGCTTGGCACCAGGAACACTGAAGCTTTCTTT. This translates into CASSEALGTRNTEAFF.

The genes are TRBV5-1 and TRBJ1-4; 8 bases are shared with TRBD1. CDR1 and CDR2 (germline): SGHRS, YFSETQ. The V segment lost 4 bases and the J segment 10 bases; nucleotides outside the gene matches: 6. CDR3 length: 13 amino acids. In nucleotides, the CDR3 is TGCGCCAGCAGCGAGACAGGGGCTGGAAAACTGTTTTTT. This gives the protein CASSETGAGKLFF. The whole variable domain, remainder taken from reference TRBV5-1 and TRBJ1-4, is KAGVTQTPRYLIKTRGQQVTLSCSPISGHRSVSWYQQTPGQGLQFLFEYFSETQRNKGNFPGRFSGRQFSNSRSEMNVSTLELGDSALYLCASSETGAGKLFFGSGTQLSVL.

This clonotype was recorded at least ten times. The CDR3 DNA reads as TGTGCCAGCAGTTCCACCCCTTTAACGCCGACTAGCGGGGCAACAGATACGCAGTATTTT. It is translated as CASSSTPLTPTSGATDTQYF. The chain couples TRBV27 to TRBJ2-3; 11 bases are a match to TRBD2. The CDR3 has 20 residues. Germline trimming cut 4 bases from V and 3 bases from J; bases unmatched to any gene: 18. Germline lookup yields CDR1 MNHEY and CDR2 SMNVEV (reference sequence).

This chain uses TRBV6-2 or TRBV6-3 with TRBJ2-2; D possibly uses TRBD1 or TRBD2 (5 bases each). The CDR3 runs to 15 residues. Trimming took off 5 bases at V and 7 bases at J, with 17 bases between the two ends. CDR1 MNHEY and CDR2 SVGEGT come from the germline V gene. CDR3 DNA: TGTGCCAGCAGTGACGGGACCCCAGGTGGCGGGGAGCTGTTTTTT. Translating gives CASSDGTPGGGELFF.

There are a few counts of this clonotype. The chain is built from TRBV10-2 and TRBJ1-1; D may be TRBD1 (6 bases). Germline CDR1 WSHSY, CDR2 SAAADI. The CDR3 is made up of 15 amino acids. Deletions cut 6 bases from V and 4 bases from J, with 18 bases between. The CDR3 loop reads CASRGYRGGGTEAFF. The DNA for the CDR3 is TGCGCCAGCAGGGGATATAGGGGGGGAGGCACTGAAGCTTTCTTT.

In this sample, this clonotype turned up a few times. The chain employs TRBV5-1 and TRBJ1-2; a weak D match, TRBD1 (6 bases). The CDR3 totals 16 residues. CDR1 is SGHRS, CDR2 YFSETQ, per germline. Trimming left V 0 bases short and J 5 bases short, with 17 bases between. The DNA of the CDR3 is TGCGCCAGCAGCTTGGCCGGGGATCGGGGGGCATATGGCTACACCTTC. It translates to CASSLAGDRGAYGYTF.

This clonotype appeared a few times. CDR3 nucleotide sequence: TGTGCCAGCAGCTTGCCTTGTAACCCATCAAAATGGGTGGAGACCCAGTACTTC. This sequence encodes CASSLPCNPSKWVETQYF. V usage is TRBV7-6 and J usage is TRBJ2-5; D is uncertain. The V gene's germline CDR1 is SGHVS and CDR2 FNYEAQ. The ends were cut back, 3 bases at V and 5 bases at J, with 25 bases in the middle. This CDR3 region has 18 residues.

This clonotype was seen many times. The V gene is TRBV5-1, the J gene TRBJ1-4; D is ambiguous. CDR1 and CDR2 (germline): SGHRS, YFSETQ. Deletions cut 0 bases from V and 6 bases from J, with 15 bases between. The CDR3 loop spans 16 amino acids. In DNA, the CDR3 is TGCGCCAGCAGCTTGGCCCATCAGCGAGGGTATGAAAAACTGTTTTTT. It is translated as CASSLAHQRGYEKLFF.

This clonotype showed up many times. The V gene is TRBV15, the J gene TRBJ2-1; 7 bases line up with TRBD1. CDR3 length: 15 amino acids. After removal of 0 bases from V and 4 bases from J, the junction contained 3 bases not matched to a gene. Germline V CDR1 and CDR2: LNHNV, YYDKDF (reference sequence). As DNA, the CDR3 is TGTGCCACCAGCAGAGAGGGACAGCAATACAATGAGCAGTTCTTC. Its translation: CATSREGQQYNEQFF.

The chain carries TRBV12-5 and TRBJ2-2, with D perhaps TRBD1 (6 bases). This CDR3 contains 13 residues. Trimming stripped 7 bases from V and 5 bases from J, with 11 bases between. Germline CDR1 is LGHNT and CDR2 is FRNRAP. The CDR3 sequence: CASARDMTGELFF. Here the CDR3 DNA reads TGTGCTAGTGCTCGGGACATGACCGGGGAGCTGTTTTTT.